This T cell receptor beta chain was identified during a study of graft-versus-host responses after intestinal transplantation. About the research overall: Transplant types were multivisceral, liver-intestinal, or isolated intestinal. Study-level findings and limits: Investigators detected GvH clones in recipient marrow, with some emerging earlier in ileum or blood.

On this clone itself: The antigen is undetermined.

The CDR3 totals 15 residues. CDR1 MNHEY and CDR2 SMNVEV come from the germline V gene (reference sequence). Deletions cut 3 bases from V and 2 bases from J, with 14 bases between. Clones were read by immunoSEQ multiplex PCR, and TCRdb kept only the in-frame ones, dropping some. The data contain about 28,000 clones, roughly 83% of them singletons. This TCR came from a human donor who received an intestinal transplant. The chain uses TRBV27 and TRBJ2-7, with D perhaps TRBD2 (5 bases). The starting material was unstimulated CD8+ T cells sorted from spleen or lymph node cells, obtained before intestinal transplant. The CDR3 here is CASSFLSSSPYEQYF. DNA of the CDR3: TGTGCCAGCAGTTTCTTGTCTAGCTCGCCCTACGAGCAGTACTTC.